This TCR beta chain was identified during a study of T cells in Graves' hyperthyroidism and ophthalmopathy. Study-level results: In simple terms, a model built on 13 V-J features told ophthalmopathy apart from stable hyperthyroidism.

CDR3 length: 16 residues. V lost 3 bases, J lost 2 bases, and 14 bases lay in between. A remark on this clonotype: The antigen is undetermined.

Used for diagnoses were clinical symptoms, serum thyroxine and TRAb, thyroid ultrasound and orbital computed tomography. This sample holds PBMCs from 9.5 to 10 ml fresh peripheral blood. TCR beta CDR3 regions were amplified from RNA. When the TCR CDR3 underwent first-round RT-PCR, the HTBI primer set was used. MiXCR, run by TCRdb on the multiplex PCR reads, gives a single entry per CDR3 protein. The sample has 660,000 or so distinct CDR3 sequences, about a fifth seen once. The receptor's source is a man younger than 40 with Graves' ophthalmopathy. The rearrangement joins TRBV12-3 or TRBV12-4 to TRBJ1-3; TRBD1 is a possible D gene (6 bases). Input material: blood. CDR3 in amino acids: CASSFLVAGAGNTIYF. The CDR3 region has the DNA TGTGCCAGCAGTTTTTTGGTTGCAGGGGCTGGAAACACCATATATTTT.